What follows are 16 T cell receptor beta chains derived from one specimen sequenced in a study of Tregs in tolerant kidney transplant recipients. The repertoire was sequenced with immunoSEQ multiplex PCR; TCRdb's copy has only in-frame clones and lacks some. The sample holds approximately 90,000 clones; approximately 94% are singletons and the top ten take roughly 5%. The material sequenced was CD8+ T cells from blood. These receptors originate from a human donor in good health.

The gene calls are TRBV7-9 and TRBJ2-1; the D gene is possibly TRBD2 (6 bases). The V gene lost 6 bases and the J gene lost 0 bases, with 21 bases spanning the gap. Germline V gene sequence: CDR1 SEHNR, CDR2 FQNEAQ (reference sequence). This CDR3 has 18 residues. The CDR3 region is CASRGYSPGTRSYNEQFF. As DNA, the CDR3 is TGTGCCAGCAGAGGATACTCGCCAGGGACTCGCTCCTACAATGAGCAGTTCTTC.

The chain employs TRBV19 and TRBJ1-3; D is perhaps TRBD1 (6 bases). The CDR3 is 15 amino acids. V was shortened by 6 bases and J by 2 bases, with 14 bases between the two germline ends. Germline CDR1 is LNHDA and CDR2 is SQIVND (reference sequence). This chain's CDR3 is CASRESGGTGNTIYF. The CDR3 coding sequence is TGTGCCAGTAGGGAGAGCGGGGGCACTGGAAACACCATATATTTT.

The rearrangement links TRBV15 to TRBJ2-7; 10 nucleotides match TRBD1. Trimming removed 0 bases from V and 3 bases from J; junction bases left unmatched: 5. CDR3 length: 16 amino acids. Germline CDR1 and CDR2: LNHNV and YYDKDF (reference sequence). The CDR3 sequence: CATSRDLGTGVYEQYF. The CDR3 DNA sequence: TGTGCCACCAGCAGAGATCTCGGGACAGGGGTCTACGAGCAGTACTTC.

This rearrangement joins TRBV4-2 to TRBJ1-5; the match to TRBD1 covers 7 bases. The CDR3 runs 17 residues. From germline, CDR1 is LGHNA and CDR2 YNFKEQ. J gave up 4 bases and V 0 bases, and 9 bases lay outside the gene matches. For the CDR3, the DNA is TGTGCCAGCAGCCAAGATGGGGAGGGGGCGGGTAATCAGCCCCAGCATTTT. It codes for CASSQDGEGAGNQPQHF.

The V gene is TRBV11-2, the J gene TRBJ2-5; the match to TRBD2 covers 11 bases. V was clipped by 6 bases and J by 5 bases; unmatched bases: 8. The germline V gene has CDR1 SGHAT and CDR2 FQNNGV. The CDR3 has 15 amino acids. The DNA of the CDR3 is TGTGCCAGCAGTAGCGGGGGGGCCCCCAGGGAGACCCAGTACTTC. This codes for CASSSGGAPRETQYF.

The V and J genes are TRBV13 and TRBJ2-1; TRBD2 is a possible D gene (6 bases). Per the germline V gene, CDR1 is PRHDT and CDR2 is FYEKMQ (reference sequence). The CDR3 totals 17 residues. The V and J ends lost 1 base and 5 bases respectively, with 18 bases between them. The CDR3 protein is CASSLEGRRRGDNEQFF. CDR3 in DNA: TGTGCCAGCAGCTTAGAAGGGCGCAGGCGGGGAGACAATGAGCAGTTCTTC.

The chain links TRBV5-5 to TRBJ2-7; 12 nucleotides match TRBD2. This CDR3 is 15 amino acids long. V lost 5 bases and J lost 4; bases outside the gene matches: 7. Germline assignment: CDR1 SGHKS and CDR2 YYEKEE (reference sequence). The CDR3 protein is CASRRGLAGNYEQYF. The DNA of the CDR3 is TGTGCCAGCAGACGCGGACTAGCGGGGAATTACGAGCAGTACTTC.

The chain carries TRBV27 and TRBJ1-5; 7 bases are shared with TRBD1. CDR3 size: 15 residues. The germline V gene has CDR1 MNHEY and CDR2 SMNVEV (reference sequence). Trimming cost V 6 bases and J 4 bases; bases outside gene matches: 9. CDR3 nucleotides: TGTGCCAGCAGCCCTCAGGACAGGAGGAATCAGCCCCAGCATTTT. Translating gives CASSPQDRRNQPQHF.

The chain couples TRBV7-9 to TRBJ2-1; TRBD2 matches at 13 bases. Germline V CDR1 and CDR2: SEHNR, FQNEAQ (reference sequence). Trimming cost V 7 bases and J 4 bases; bases outside gene matches: 7. CDR3 length equals 16 residues. Written as DNA, the CDR3 is TGTGCCAGCAAACTGGGACTAGCGGGATTTTACAATGAGCAGTTCTTC. It yields the protein CASKLGLAGFYNEQFF.

The chain employs TRBV21-1 and TRBJ2-7; TRBD2 is the table's D call and was not checked against the DNA. TRBV21-1 is flagged as a pseudogene. This CDR3 is built from 15 residues. As DNA, the CDR3 is TGTGCCAGCAGCAGATCTAGCGGTAGCTCCTACGAGCAGTACTTC. Translation gives CASSRSSGSSYEQYF.

CDR3 nucleotide sequence: TGTGCCACCGACAGGGGAGTCAATCCGAGCTATGGCTACACCTTC. Encoded protein: CATDRGVNPSYGYTF. The chain uses TRBV7-9 and TRBJ1-2, with 8 bases identical to TRBD1. The V and J ends lost 10 bases and 4 bases, in that order; junction bases with no gene match: 14. The CDR3 totals 15 residues. Germline assignment: CDR1 SEHNR and CDR2 FQNEAQ (reference sequence).

This chain links TRBV4-1 with TRBJ2-5; 8 bases line up with TRBD1. The J call could be wrong; TRBJ2-7 is a better fit for the DNA end. Germline lookup yields CDR1 MGHRA and CDR2 YSYEKL. The CDR3 sequence is 16 residues long. CDR3 loop: CASSQGPRDRYREQYF. As DNA, the CDR3 is TGCGCCAGCAGCCAAGGACCCCGGGACAGGTATCGCGAGCAGTACTTC.

The V gene is TRBV10-2, the J gene TRBJ2-1; 9 bases align to TRBD1. CDR1 WSHSY and CDR2 SAAADI come from the germline V gene. After removal of 6 bases from V and 2 bases from J, the junction contained 2 bases not matched to a gene. This CDR3 has 14 amino acids. For the CDR3, the DNA is TGCGCCAGCAGAGGGACAGGGCCCTACAATGAGCAGTTCTTC. The encoded protein is CASRGTGPYNEQFF.

The CDR3 loop is CASSAWDPANYGYTF. The CDR3 DNA reads as TGCGCCAGCAGCGCCTGGGATCCCGCTAACTATGGCTACACCTTC. The chain recombines TRBV5-1 with TRBJ1-2; the D is unclear. Germline assignment: CDR1 SGHRS and CDR2 YFSETQ. This CDR3 spans 15 amino acids. Trimming left V 4 bases short and J 0 bases short, with 13 bases between.

CDR3 loop: CATRRGTSGPYEQYF. CDR3 in DNA: TGTGCCACTCGGAGGGGGACTAGCGGTCCATACGAGCAGTACTTC. J is TRBJ2-7 and V is TRBV15; 11 positions match TRBD2. The junction had 11 bases not matched to a gene; V was cut back by 9 bases and J by 4 bases. Germline CDR1 is LNHNV and CDR2 is YYDKDF (reference sequence). This CDR3 is built from 15 residues.

This clone has more than one count but fewer than ten. The chain employs TRBV27 and TRBJ2-1; D remains ambiguous. Trimming took 4 bases from V and 5 from J, leaving 9 bases between them. Germline CDR1 is MNHEY and CDR2 is SMNVEV (reference sequence). CDR3 length: 13 residues. The CDR3 protein is CASSWVGHNEQFF. The CDR3, as DNA: TGTGCCAGCAGTTGGGTCGGCCACAATGAGCAGTTCTTC.